A selection of T cell receptor beta chains follows, all from one sample in a study of response to subunit inactivated influenza vaccine. Using its own MiXCR run on the RT-PCR reads, TCRdb lists one record per CDR3 protein. Of a few hundred thousand distinct CDR3 sequences detected, about a fifth appear once; the ten largest clones hold more than 8.5%. This specimen consisted of PBMCs from blood, obtained roughly 20 months after vaccination. Source of these receptors: a man between 50 and 69 years old who received an inactivated influenza vaccine. CDR3s include the opening cysteine and the closing phenylalanine or tryptophan. Each record gives: D gene, V gene, clone size, J gene, CDR3 DNA, CDR3 protein. D genes are given only for firm matches. Size tells how often a clone was seen (once, few, many) or the class of an expanded clone, and some rows leave it out.

D gene: -
V gene: TRBV12-3/TRBV12-4
clone size: many
J gene: TRBJ1-2
CDR3 DNA: TGTGCCAGCAGTTTATCACGTAACTATGGCTACACCTTC
CDR3 protein: CASSLSRNYGYTF

D gene: -
V gene: TRBV20-1
clone size: few
J gene: TRBJ2-2
CDR3 DNA: TGCAGTGCTAGAGTAGCCGTGAACACCGGGGAGCTGTTTTTT
CDR3 protein: CSARVAVNTGELFF

D gene: TRBD1
V gene: TRBV6-1
clone size: -
J gene: TRBJ1-2
CDR3 DNA: TGTGCCAGCAGACCCGGGACAGGGAGCTATGGCTACACCTTC
CDR3 protein: CASRPGTGSYGYTF

D gene: TRBD2
V gene: TRBV3-1
clone size: few
J gene: TRBJ2-7
CDR3 DNA: TGTGCCAGCAGCCACGGGACTAGCGGTTCCTACGAGCAGTACTTC
CDR3 protein: CASSHGTSGSYEQYF

D gene: -
V gene: TRBV2
clone size: -
J gene: TRBJ2-7
CDR3 DNA: TGTGCCAGCAGTGAGGTCTTCCAGGTGAGGGGAGACTACGAGCAGTACTTC
CDR3 protein: CASSEVFQVRGDYEQYF

D gene: -
V gene: TRBV6-2/TRBV6-3
clone size: many
J gene: TRBJ2-5
CDR3 DNA: TGTGCCAGCATTTTCGGGGAGGATCAAGAGACCCAGTACTTC
CDR3 protein: CASIFGEDQETQYF

D gene: -
V gene: TRBV7-9
clone size: many
J gene: TRBJ1-5
CDR3 DNA: TGTGCCAGCAGCTTCGACGGGAGTTGGCCCCAGCATTTT
CDR3 protein: CASSFDGSWPQHF

D gene: TRBD2
V gene: TRBV20-1
clone size: once
J gene: TRBJ2-7
CDR3 DNA: TGCAGTGCTCAGCGGGGCCTCTACGAGCAGTACTTC
CDR3 protein: CSAQRGLYEQYF

D gene: -
V gene: TRBV27
clone size: -
J gene: TRBJ2-7
CDR3 DNA: TGTGCCAGCGGGGCCGGGCGGGGCTACGAGCAGTACTTC
CDR3 protein: CASGAGRGYEQYF

D gene: -
V gene: TRBV29-1
clone size: many
J gene: TRBJ1-1
CDR3 DNA: TGCAGCGTTGAACCCACGGGTACTGAAGCTTTCTTT
CDR3 protein: CSVEPTGTEAFF

D gene: -
V gene: TRBV20-1
clone size: -
J gene: TRBJ1-5
CDR3 DNA: TGCAGTGCTAGAGTATACCGAGATCAGCCCCAGCATTTT
CDR3 protein: CSARVYRDQPQHF

D gene: -
V gene: TRBV29-1
clone size: many
J gene: TRBJ1-5
CDR3 DNA: TGCAGCGTTGGAGACGGCGGCGCGGGGTTCCAGCCCCAGCATTTT
CDR3 protein: CSVGDGGAGFQPQHF

D gene: TRBD2
V gene: TRBV29-1
clone size: -
J gene: TRBJ2-1
CDR3 DNA: TGCAGCGGTGGACAGGGACTAGCGTTTGCCAATGAGCAGTTCTTC
CDR3 protein: CSGGQGLAFANEQFF

D gene: -
V gene: TRBV12-3/TRBV12-4
clone size: few
J gene: TRBJ1-5
CDR3 DNA: TGTGCCAGCAGCCGGGACAATAGCAATCAGCCCCAGCATTTT
CDR3 protein: CASSRDNSNQPQHF

D gene: -
V gene: TRBV20-1
clone size: -
J gene: TRBJ1-2
CDR3 DNA: TGCAGTGCCACAAGCGGGCGCTATGGCTACACCTTC
CDR3 protein: CSATSGRYGYTF

D gene: -
V gene: TRBV4-3
clone size: few
J gene: TRBJ2-3
CDR3 DNA: TGCGCCAGCAGCTCCGAGGGTAGCGGCACAGATACGCAGTATTTT
CDR3 protein: CASSSEGSGTDTQYF

D gene: -
V gene: TRBV29-1
clone size: few
J gene: TRBJ1-2
CDR3 DNA: TGCAGCGTTGGGTCCCGGGACCGCGGCTACACCTTC
CDR3 protein: CSVGSRDRGYTF

D gene: -
V gene: TRBV20-1
clone size: -
J gene: TRBJ2-6
CDR3 DNA: TGCAGTGCGCACTCTGGGGCCAACGTCCTGACTTTC
CDR3 protein: CSAHSGANVLTF

D gene: -
V gene: TRBV2
clone size: -
J gene: TRBJ2-2
CDR3 DNA: TGTGCCAGCAGTGAATTGGGAATCACCGGGGAGCTGTTTTTT
CDR3 protein: CASSELGITGELFF

D gene: -
V gene: TRBV5-1
clone size: few
J gene: TRBJ1-5
CDR3 DNA: TGCGCCAGCAGCGAAATGGACGGAAGAAATCAGCCCCAGCATTTT
CDR3 protein: CASSEMDGRNQPQHF

D gene: TRBD1
V gene: TRBV29-1
clone size: once
J gene: TRBJ2-7
CDR3 DNA: TGCAGCGTTGTGGGTAACAGGGGGCCCTACGAGCAGTACTTC
CDR3 protein: CSVVGNRGPYEQYF

D gene: -
V gene: TRBV29-1
clone size: many
J gene: TRBJ1-1
CDR3 DNA: TGCAGCGTAAAGGTCTTACACACTGAAGCTTTCTTT
CDR3 protein: CSVKVLHTEAFF

D gene: TRBD1
V gene: TRBV4-3
clone size: -
J gene: TRBJ1-5
CDR3 DNA: TGCGCCAGCAGCCTTAGGACAGGGTCACAGCCCCAGCATTTT
CDR3 protein: CASSLRTGSQPQHF

D gene: -
V gene: TRBV6-2/TRBV6-3
clone size: -
J gene: TRBJ2-1
CDR3 DNA: TGTGCCAGCAGGCCGACGGAGGCACTCTACAATGAGCAGTTCTTC
CDR3 protein: CASRPTEALYNEQFF

D gene: -
V gene: TRBV30
clone size: -
J gene: TRBJ1-6
CDR3 DNA: TGTGCCTGGAGAGGATATAATTCACCCCTCCACTTT
CDR3 protein: CAWRGYNSPLHF

D gene: -
V gene: TRBV18
clone size: -
J gene: TRBJ1-1
CDR3 DNA: TGTGCCAGCTCCCGCAGCGTCAATGAAGCTTTCTTT
CDR3 protein: CASSRSVNEAFF

D gene: -
V gene: TRBV4-1
clone size: few
J gene: TRBJ1-5
CDR3 DNA: TGCGCCAGCAGCCAAGATAGCCAGGGCGGCGATCAGCCCCAGCATTTT
CDR3 protein: CASSQDSQGGDQPQHF

D gene: -
V gene: TRBV28
clone size: -
J gene: TRBJ2-7
CDR3 DNA: TGTGCCAGCAGTACTCATACCTACGAGCAGTACTTC
CDR3 protein: CASSTHTYEQYF

D gene: -
V gene: TRBV2
clone size: -
J gene: TRBJ2-7
CDR3 DNA: TGTGCCAGCAGTGAGATGAGCCAGGGATACTACGAGCAGTACTTC
CDR3 protein: CASSEMSQGYYEQYF

D gene: -
V gene: TRBV20-1
clone size: few
J gene: TRBJ1-5
CDR3 DNA: TGCAGTGCTGGAAATCAGCCCCAGCATTTT
CDR3 protein: CSAGNQPQHF

D gene: -
V gene: TRBV4-3
clone size: few
J gene: TRBJ2-5
CDR3 DNA: TGCGCCAGCAGCCAAGCGGTCGGAGAGACCCAGTACTTC
CDR3 protein: CASSQAVGETQYF

D gene: -
V gene: TRBV5-1
clone size: many
J gene: TRBJ1-1
CDR3 DNA: TGCGCCAGCAGCTTGTCAGGGATGAACACTGAAGCTTTCTTT
CDR3 protein: CASSLSGMNTEAFF

D gene: TRBD1
V gene: TRBV24-1
clone size: many
J gene: TRBJ2-2
CDR3 DNA: TGTGCCACCAGTGACGGGACAGCCCCGGAGCTGTTTTTT
CDR3 protein: CATSDGTAPELFF

D gene: -
V gene: TRBV2
clone size: -
J gene: TRBJ2-5
CDR3 DNA: TGTGCCAGCAGTCCGGGACACGGAGAGACCCAGTACTTC
CDR3 protein: CASSPGHGETQYF

D gene: TRBD1
V gene: TRBV20-1
clone size: -
J gene: TRBJ2-7
CDR3 DNA: TGCAGTGCTCTACAAGGGGGGACAGGGCTCTACGAGCAGTACTTC
CDR3 protein: CSALQGGTGLYEQYF

D gene: -
V gene: TRBV4-2
clone size: -
J gene: TRBJ2-3
CDR3 DNA: TGTGCCAGCAGCCAAGTATATCCGTTAGGGGACCTAATCGCAGATACGCAGTATTTT
CDR3 protein: CASSQVYPLGDLIADTQYF

D gene: -
V gene: TRBV6-2/TRBV6-3
clone size: few
J gene: TRBJ1-5
CDR3 DNA: TGTGCCAGCAGTAATAGTCCTTTTAGGGACAACCGCAATCAGCCCCAGCATTTT
CDR3 protein: CASSNSPFRDNRNQPQHF

D gene: TRBD1
V gene: TRBV20-1
clone size: few
J gene: TRBJ1-2
CDR3 DNA: TGCAGTGCTTCGAAAATGGGACAGGGCAACTATGGCTACACCTTC
CDR3 protein: CSASKMGQGNYGYTF

D gene: TRBD1
V gene: TRBV18
clone size: many
J gene: TRBJ1-2
CDR3 DNA: TGTGCCAGCTCACTCGACAGGGGGAATGGCTACACCTTC
CDR3 protein: CASSLDRGNGYTF

D gene: TRBD2
V gene: TRBV20-1
clone size: -
J gene: TRBJ2-7
CDR3 DNA: TGCAGTGCTAGAGGAAAGCGGGAGGGCCCTTACGAGCAGTACTTC
CDR3 protein: CSARGKREGPYEQYF

D gene: TRBD1
V gene: TRBV14
clone size: few
J gene: TRBJ1-1
CDR3 DNA: TGTGCCAGCAGCCAAGATAGGCTTTGGTTTGAGGACAGGATGAACACTGAAGCTTTCTTT
CDR3 protein: CASSQDRLWFEDRMNTEAFF

D gene: TRBD2
V gene: TRBV27
clone size: few
J gene: TRBJ2-1
CDR3 DNA: TGTGCCAGCTCGAGGGGGACTAGCGCCAATGAGCAGTTCTTC
CDR3 protein: CASSRGTSANEQFF

D gene: -
V gene: TRBV12-3/TRBV12-4
clone size: -
J gene: TRBJ2-7
CDR3 DNA: TGTGCCAGCATGCAGGGGTCCTACGAGCAGTACTTC
CDR3 protein: CASMQGSYEQYF